A selection of T cell receptor beta chains follows, all from one sample in a study of shared clonotypes between healthy human individuals. Data came from immunoSEQ multiplex PCR; TCRdb stores just in-frame clones and leaves some out. The sample shows about 820,000 clones, around 92% of them seen only once. The sequenced sample consisted of naive CD8+ T cells sorted from blood. All receptors derive from a man aged 30-40 years in good health. Both conserved end residues are part of each CDR3. The D gene is left open where the match is weak. The size entry is marked missing in some rows and otherwise reads once, few, many or a size class.

CASSFRGQGLLDEQFF	TGTGCCAGCAGTTTCCGGGGACAGGGGTTGTTAGATGAGCAGTTCTTC	TRBV27	TRBD1	.	TRBJ2-1
CASSERGAGANVLTF	TGTGCCAGCAGTGAACGGGGGGCTGGGGCCAACGTCCTGACTTTC	TRBV6-1	TRBD2	few	TRBJ2-6
CASSIDGGGIYEQYF	TGTGCCAGTAGTATAGATGGCGGGGGAATCTACGAGCAGTACTTC	TRBV19	TRBD2	.	TRBJ2-7
CASSPGQGAYEQYF	TGTGCCAGCTCACCGGGACAGGGCGCCTACGAGCAGTACTTC	TRBV18	TRBD1	.	TRBJ2-7
CAITPGQPRRGELNTEAFF	TGTGCCATCACCCCGGGACAGCCAAGACGGGGAGAACTAAACACTGAAGCTTTCTTT	TRBV10-3	TRBD1	.	TRBJ1-1
CASRRRQGDGYTF	TGTGCCAGCAGAAGAAGACAGGGTGACGGCTACACCTTC	TRBV27	TRBD1	.	TRBJ1-2
CASSQSGLSGSYKYEQYF	TGCGCCAGCAGTCAATCGGGACTAAGCGGGAGTTACAAATACGAGCAGTACTTC	TRBV23-1	TRBD2	.	TRBJ2-7
CASTVSGTPFF	TGTGCCAGCACCGTTTCCGGGACACCCTTTTTC	TRBV28	.	.	TRBJ1-2
CASSLVGYRVYGYTF	TGTGCCAGCAGCTTAGTTGGTTACAGGGTATATGGCTACACCTTC	TRBV7-9	.	.	TRBJ1-2
CASSLAGEGLQETQYF	TGTGCCAGCAGCTTAGCGGGAGAAGGCTTGCAAGAGACCCAGTACTTC	TRBV7-9	.	.	TRBJ2-5
CASSRPGGGSFYEQYF	TGTGCCAGCAGCCGCCCTGGGGGCGGTTCGTTCTACGAGCAGTACTTC	TRBV14	.	.	TRBJ2-7
CASSRLDGRPYNEQFF	TGTGCCAGCAGCCGCCTGGACGGGAGGCCGTACAATGAGCAGTTCTTC	TRBV27	TRBD2	.	TRBJ2-1
CASSPRKQGYTGELFF	TGTGCCAGCAGCCCTAGAAAACAGGGTTACACCGGGGAGCTGTTTTTT	TRBV7-9	.	.	TRBJ2-2
CASSVDRPDEKLFF	TGTGCCAGCAGCGTCGATCGGCCGGATGAAAAACTGTTTTTT	TRBV9	.	.	TRBJ1-4
CASSWDRASTDTQYF	TGCGCCAGCAGCTGGGACAGGGCCAGCACAGATACGCAGTATTTT	TRBV4-1	TRBD1	.	TRBJ2-3
CASSEGLAGSNEQFF	TGTGCCAGCTCGGAGGGACTAGCGGGAAGTAATGAGCAGTTCTTC	TRBV7-9	TRBD2	.	TRBJ2-1
CASRRVGPGNDEQFF	TGTGCCAGCAGGAGAGTGGGCCCCGGCAATGATGAGCAGTTCTTC	TRBV6-1	.	.	TRBJ2-1
CASSQDEGLLQEAQYF	TGCGCCAGCAGCCAAGATGAGGGCTTGCTGCAAGAGGCCCAGTACTTC	TRBV4-3	.	once	TRBJ2-5
CASSLGLAGGSADTQYF	TGTGCCAGCAGCCTAGGACTAGCGGGAGGATCGGCAGATACGCAGTATTTT	TRBV5-4	TRBD2	.	TRBJ2-3
CASSSPGLAGDEQYF	TGTGCCAGCAGCTCTCCGGGACTAGCGGGAGACGAGCAGTACTTC	TRBV5-5	TRBD2	.	TRBJ2-7
CASSLRANNEQFF	TGTGCCAGCAGTTTAAGGGCTAACAATGAGCAGTTCTTC	TRBV27	.	.	TRBJ2-1
CASSWGGSSYEQYF	TGTGCCAGCAGTTGGGGCGGGAGCTCCTACGAGCAGTACTTC	TRBV27	TRBD2	.	TRBJ2-7
CASSPGTGVYEQYF	TGTGCCAGTAGTCCCGGGACAGGGGTCTACGAGCAGTACTTC	TRBV19	TRBD1	.	TRBJ2-7
CASSSGGREQYF	TGTGCCAGCAGCTCCGGGGGTAGAGAGCAGTACTTC	TRBV7-9	.	.	TRBJ2-7
CASSLLDEQFF	TGTGCCAGCAGCCTTCTCGATGAGCAGTTCTTC	TRBV11-2	.	.	TRBJ2-1
CASSLRTGGWTEAFF	TGTGCCAGCAGCTTGCGGACAGGGGGCTGGACTGAAGCTTTCTTT	TRBV11-1	TRBD1	.	TRBJ1-1
CASSLWLAGADTQYF	TGTGCCAGCAGCTTGTGGCTAGCGGGAGCAGATACGCAGTATTTT	TRBV5-4	TRBD2	.	TRBJ2-3
CASSEYRTGGYNEQFF	TGTGCCAGCAGTGAATATAGGACAGGGGGTTACAATGAGCAGTTCTTC	TRBV2	TRBD1	.	TRBJ2-1
CASSSGLASFNEQFF	TGTGCCAGCAGTTCAGGACTAGCATCGTTCAATGAGCAGTTCTTC	TRBV6-5	TRBD2	few	TRBJ2-1
CASRGMTGELFF	TGCGCCAGCCGGGGAATGACCGGGGAGCTGTTTTTT	TRBV10-1	.	few	TRBJ2-2
CASSFSQGAIDGYTF	TGTGCCAGCAGTTTTTCACAGGGAGCAATTGATGGCTACACCTTC	TRBV6-6	.	.	TRBJ1-2
CASSVDKRVTSTDTQYF	TGTGCCAGCAGCGTAGACAAGAGGGTCACTAGCACAGATACGCAGTATTTT	TRBV9	.	.	TRBJ2-3
CASSGARDNTGELFF	TGTGCCAGCAGCGGGGCGCGGGATAACACCGGGGAGCTGTTTTTT	TRBV7-9	.	.	TRBJ2-2
CASSLSGAWYEQYF	TGCGCCAGCAGCTTGTCGGGGGCCTGGTACGAGCAGTACTTC	TRBV5-1	.	.	TRBJ2-7
CASSLGQGVSEQYF	TGCGCCAGCAGCTTGGGACAGGGGGTTTCCGAGCAGTACTTC	TRBV5-1	TRBD1	.	TRBJ2-7
CASSSWTSGEAGELFF	TGTGCCAGCAGCTCTTGGACTAGCGGGGAAGCCGGGGAGCTGTTTTTT	TRBV11-3	TRBD2	once	TRBJ2-2